This paragraph reports one T cell receptor (beta chain). V dropped 0 bases and J dropped 2 bases, with 11 bases sitting between them. This CDR3 spans 14 amino acids. The germline CDR1 and CDR2 sequences are SQVTM and ANQGSEA. Produced via immunoSEQ multiplex PCR; TCRdb's table is partial and in-frame only. The sample shows around 78,000 clones, approximately 94% of them seen only once. This sample is drawn from a study of control samples from healthy donors and cancer patients. Sequencing was done on a sample of blood. This clonotype was sampled from a woman between 18 and 29 years old in good health. The rearrangement uses TRBV29-1 and TRBJ2-7; D gene ambiguous. The DNA of the CDR3 is TGCAGCGTTGAAGATCGACGAGGTACCTACGAGCAGTACTTC. Translation: CSVEDRRGTYEQYF.